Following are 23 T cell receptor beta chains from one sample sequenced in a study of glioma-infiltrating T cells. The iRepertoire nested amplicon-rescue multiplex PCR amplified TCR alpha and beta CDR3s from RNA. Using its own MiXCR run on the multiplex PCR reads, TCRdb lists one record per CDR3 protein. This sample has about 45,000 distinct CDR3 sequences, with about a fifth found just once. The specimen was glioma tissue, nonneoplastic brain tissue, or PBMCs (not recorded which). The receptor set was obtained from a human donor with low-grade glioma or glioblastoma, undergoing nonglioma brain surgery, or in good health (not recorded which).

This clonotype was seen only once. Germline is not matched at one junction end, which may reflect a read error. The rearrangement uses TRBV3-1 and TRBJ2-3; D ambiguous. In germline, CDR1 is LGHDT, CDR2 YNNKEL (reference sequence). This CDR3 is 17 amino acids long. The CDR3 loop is CARRRNPGSVLGDTQSF. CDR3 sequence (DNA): TGTGCCCGCCGCCGTAACCCGGGCTCCGTGTTAGGTGATACGCAGTCTTTT.

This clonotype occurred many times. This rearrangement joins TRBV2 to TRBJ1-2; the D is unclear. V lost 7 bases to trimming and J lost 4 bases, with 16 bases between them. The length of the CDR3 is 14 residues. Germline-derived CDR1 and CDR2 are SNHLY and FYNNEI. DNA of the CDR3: TGTGCCAGCAATAAGCTTCCTACGGGCTATGGCTACACCTTC. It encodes CASNKLPTGYGYTF.

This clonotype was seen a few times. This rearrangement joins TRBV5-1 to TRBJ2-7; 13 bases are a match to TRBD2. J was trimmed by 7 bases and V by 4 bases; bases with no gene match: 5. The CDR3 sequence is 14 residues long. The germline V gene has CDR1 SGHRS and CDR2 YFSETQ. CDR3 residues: CASSMRTSGSEQYF. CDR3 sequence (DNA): TGCGCCAGCAGCATGAGGACTAGCGGGAGTGAGCAGTACTTC. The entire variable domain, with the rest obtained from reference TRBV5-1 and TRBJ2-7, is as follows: KAGVTQTPRYLIKTRGQQVTLSCSPISGHRSVSWYQQTPGQGLQFLFEYFSETQRNKGNFPGRFSGRQFSNSRSEMNVSTLELGDSALYLCASSMRTSGSEQYFGPGTRLTVT.

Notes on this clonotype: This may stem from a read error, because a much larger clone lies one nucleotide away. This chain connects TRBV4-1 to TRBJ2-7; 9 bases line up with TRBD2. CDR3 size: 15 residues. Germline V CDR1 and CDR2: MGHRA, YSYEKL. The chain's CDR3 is CASSQLAGWSYKQYF. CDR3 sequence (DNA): TGCGCCAGCAGCCAGCTAGCGGGGTGGTCCTACAAGCAGTACTTC.

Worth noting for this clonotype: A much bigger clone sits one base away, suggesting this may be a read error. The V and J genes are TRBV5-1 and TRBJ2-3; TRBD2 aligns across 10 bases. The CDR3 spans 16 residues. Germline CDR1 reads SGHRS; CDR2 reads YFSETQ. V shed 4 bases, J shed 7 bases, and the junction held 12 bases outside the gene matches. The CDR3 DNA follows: TGCGCCAGCAGCCATCAGCGGGGGGGCCGAACAAATACGCAGTATTTT. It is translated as CASSHQRGGRTNTQYF.

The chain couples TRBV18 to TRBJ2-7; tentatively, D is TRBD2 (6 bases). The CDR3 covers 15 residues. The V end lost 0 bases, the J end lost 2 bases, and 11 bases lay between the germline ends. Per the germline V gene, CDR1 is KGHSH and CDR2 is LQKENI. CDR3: CASSPPDGSPYEQYF. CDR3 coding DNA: TGTGCCAGCTCACCACCGGACGGGAGTCCCTACGAGCAGTACTTC.

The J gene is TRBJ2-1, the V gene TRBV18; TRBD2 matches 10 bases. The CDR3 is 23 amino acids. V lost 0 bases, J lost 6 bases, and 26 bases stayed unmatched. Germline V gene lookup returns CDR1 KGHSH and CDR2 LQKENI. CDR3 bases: TGTGCCAGCTCACCACCTAATGGGGGACTGAGTTTGGGAACTAGCGGGAAATTCAATGAGCAGTTCTTC. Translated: CASSPPNGGLSLGTSGKFNEQFF.

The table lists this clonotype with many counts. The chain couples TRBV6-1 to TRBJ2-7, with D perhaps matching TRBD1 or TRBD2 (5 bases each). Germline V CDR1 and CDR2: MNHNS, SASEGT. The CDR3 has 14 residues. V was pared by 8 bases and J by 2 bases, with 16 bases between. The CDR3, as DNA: TGTGCCAGCCTGACAGCTAGGGGACCCTACGAGCAGTACTTC. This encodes CASLTARGPYEQYF.

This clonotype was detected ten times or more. The CDR3 DNA follows: TGTGCCAGCAGTTCGACCAGTTACAATGAGCAGTTCTTC. As protein: CASSSTSYNEQFF. This chain links TRBV6-2 or TRBV6-3 with TRBJ2-1; D gene uncertain. The CDR3 loop spans 13 amino acids. Germline V gene sequence: CDR1 MNHEY, CDR2 SVGEGT. With 4 bases removed from V and 4 bases from J, the gap between germline ends came to 8 bases.

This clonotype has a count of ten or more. The CDR3 sequence is CASGNVDTQYF. The DNA for the CDR3 is TGTGCCAGCGGAAACGTGGATACGCAGTATTTT. The V call is TRBV2, the J call TRBJ2-3; D not certain. The CDR3 is made up of 11 amino acids. The ends were cut back, 8 bases at V and 6 bases at J, with 9 bases in the middle. Germline assignment: CDR1 SNHLY and CDR2 FYNNEI. Combining the CDR3 with reference TRBV2 and TRBJ2-3 gives the whole variable domain EPEVTQTPSHQVTQMGQEVILRCVPISNHLYFYWYRQILGQKVEFLVSFYNNEISEKSEIFDDQFSVERPDGSNFTLKIRSTKLEDSAMYFCASGNVDTQYFGPGTRLTVL.

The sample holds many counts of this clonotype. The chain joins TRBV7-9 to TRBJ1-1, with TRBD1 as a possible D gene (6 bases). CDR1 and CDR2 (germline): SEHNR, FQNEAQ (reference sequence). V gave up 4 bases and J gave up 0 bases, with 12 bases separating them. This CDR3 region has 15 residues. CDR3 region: CASSSEQGLNTEAFF. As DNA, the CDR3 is TGTGCCAGCAGCTCTGAACAGGGTTTGAACACTGAAGCTTTCTTT.

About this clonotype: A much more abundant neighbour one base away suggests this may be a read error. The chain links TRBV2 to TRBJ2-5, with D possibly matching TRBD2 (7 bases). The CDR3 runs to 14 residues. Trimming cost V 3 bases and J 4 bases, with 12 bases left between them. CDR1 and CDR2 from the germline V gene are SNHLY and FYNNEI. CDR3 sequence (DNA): TGTGCCAGCAGTGAGGGAGGGGGAGTAGAGACCCAGTACTTC. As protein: CASSEGGGVETQYF.

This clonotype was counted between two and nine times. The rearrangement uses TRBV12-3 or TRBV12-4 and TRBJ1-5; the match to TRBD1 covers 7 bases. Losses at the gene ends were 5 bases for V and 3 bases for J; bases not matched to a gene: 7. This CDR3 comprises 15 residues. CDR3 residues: CASSAGTDNNQPQHF. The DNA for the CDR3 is TGTGCCAGCAGTGCCGGGACAGATAACAATCAGCCCCAGCATTTT.

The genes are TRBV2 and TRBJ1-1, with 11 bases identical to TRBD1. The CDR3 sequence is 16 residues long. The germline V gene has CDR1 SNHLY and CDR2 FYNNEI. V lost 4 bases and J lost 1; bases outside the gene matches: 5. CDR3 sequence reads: CASSAGQGAENTEAFF. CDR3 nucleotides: TGTGCCAGCAGTGCCGGACAGGGGGCGGAGAACACTGAAGCTTTCTTT.

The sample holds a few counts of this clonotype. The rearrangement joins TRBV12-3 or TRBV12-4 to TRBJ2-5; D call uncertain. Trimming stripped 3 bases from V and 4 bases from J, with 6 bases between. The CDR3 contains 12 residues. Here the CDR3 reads CASSFSGETQYF. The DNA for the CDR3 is TGTGCCAGCAGTTTTAGTGGAGAGACCCAGTACTTC.

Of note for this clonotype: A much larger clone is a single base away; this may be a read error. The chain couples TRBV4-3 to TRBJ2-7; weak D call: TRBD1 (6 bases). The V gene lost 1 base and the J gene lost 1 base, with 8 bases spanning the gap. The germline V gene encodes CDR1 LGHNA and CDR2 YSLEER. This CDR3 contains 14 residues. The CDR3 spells CASSQGDRSYEQYF. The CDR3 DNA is TGCGCCAGCAGCCAAGGTGACAGGTCCTACGAGCAGTACTTC.

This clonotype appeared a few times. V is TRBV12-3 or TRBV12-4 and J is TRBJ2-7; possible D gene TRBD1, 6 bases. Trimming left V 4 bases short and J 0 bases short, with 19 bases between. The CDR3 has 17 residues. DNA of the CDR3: TGTGCCAGCAGTTCTAGGAAGGACAGCCGGAGCTCCTACGAGCAGTACTTC. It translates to CASSSRKDSRSSYEQYF.

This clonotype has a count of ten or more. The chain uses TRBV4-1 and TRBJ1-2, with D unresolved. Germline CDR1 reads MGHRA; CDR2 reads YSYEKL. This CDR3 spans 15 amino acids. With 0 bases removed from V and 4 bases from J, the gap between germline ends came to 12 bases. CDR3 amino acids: CASSQDPYPGYGYTF. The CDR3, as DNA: TGCGCCAGCAGCCAAGACCCCTATCCTGGCTATGGCTACACCTTC.

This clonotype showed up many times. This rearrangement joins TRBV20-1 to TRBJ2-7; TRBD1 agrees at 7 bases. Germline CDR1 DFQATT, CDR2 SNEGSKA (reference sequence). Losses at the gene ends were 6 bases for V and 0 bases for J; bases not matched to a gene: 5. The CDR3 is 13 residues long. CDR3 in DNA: TGCAGTGCCTTACAGGGGTTCTCCTACGAGCAGTACTTC. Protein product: CSALQGFSYEQYF.

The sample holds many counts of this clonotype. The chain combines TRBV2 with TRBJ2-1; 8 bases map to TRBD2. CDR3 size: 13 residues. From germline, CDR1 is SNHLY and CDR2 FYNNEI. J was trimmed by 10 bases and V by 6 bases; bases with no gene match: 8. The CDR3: CASRTPGLGEQFF. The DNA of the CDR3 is TGTGCCAGCAGAACTCCGGGACTAGGAGAGCAGTTCTTC.

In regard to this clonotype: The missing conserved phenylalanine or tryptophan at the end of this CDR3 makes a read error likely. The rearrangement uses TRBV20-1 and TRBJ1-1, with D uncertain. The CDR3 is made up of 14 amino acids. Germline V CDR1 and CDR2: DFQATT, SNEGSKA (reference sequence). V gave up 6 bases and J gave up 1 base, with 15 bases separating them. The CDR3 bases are TGCAGTGCCCCCCCCCCAATTAGGAACACTGAAGCTTTCTCT. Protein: CSAPPPIRNTEAFS.

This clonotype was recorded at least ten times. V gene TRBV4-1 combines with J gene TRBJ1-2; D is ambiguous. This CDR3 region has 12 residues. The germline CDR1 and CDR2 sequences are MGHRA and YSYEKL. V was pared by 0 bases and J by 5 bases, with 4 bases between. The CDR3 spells CASSQDNYGYTF. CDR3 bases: TGCGCCAGCAGCCAAGATAATTATGGCTACACCTTC.

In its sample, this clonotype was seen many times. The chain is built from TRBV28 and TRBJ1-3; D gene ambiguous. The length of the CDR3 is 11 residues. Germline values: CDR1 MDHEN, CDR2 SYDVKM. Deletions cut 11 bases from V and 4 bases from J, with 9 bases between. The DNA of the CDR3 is TGTGCCTCCCTGGGCGGAAACACCATATATTTT. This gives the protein CASLGGNTIYF.